The present entry profiles one TCR beta chain with its context. Antigen: not known. Per germline, CDR1 SGHRS and CDR2 YFSETQ. Trimming shortened V by 3 bases and J by 2 bases, and 11 bases separated the two germline ends. The CDR3 covers 14 residues. Profiling relied on immunoSEQ multiplex PCR, and the TCRdb table lists in-frame clones only, not all of them. The sample contains about 130,000 clones, about 91% of which appear only once. The sample originates from a study of T cell responses to AZD1222 COVID-19 vaccine. Study observations and caveats: It was only after the peak T cell response that any repertoires were sampled. Per reports, nearly half of all spike-specific TCRs target regions that are unmutated in variants.

V is TRBV5-1 and J is TRBJ2-5; D uncertain. This TCR derives from an adult in good health. The source was peripheral blood, collected on day 0 of AZD1222 vaccination. The CDR3 bases are TGCGCCAGCAGCTCGACACCTTCACAAGAGACCCAGTACTTC. This codes for CASSSTPSQETQYF.